This T cell receptor (beta chain) was sequenced for a study of blood T cell repertoires in COVID-19. Assay: immunoSEQ multiplex PCR; the TCRdb copy retains only in-frame clones and omits some. The sample has 90,000 or so clones, approximately 88% seen once; the top ten hold around 0.47%. The sequence derives from a man in his 60s with acute or convalescent COVID-19. The sequenced sample consisted of peripheral blood.

CDR3 in amino acids: CASSAGAGIYGYTF. CDR3 nucleotide sequence: TGTGCCAGCAGCGCTGGTGCAGGGATCTATGGCTACACCTTC. The rearrangement joins TRBV9 to TRBJ1-2; perhaps TRBD1 as D (5 bases). The CDR3 runs to 14 residues. The V end lost 3 bases, the J end lost 4 bases, and 13 bases lay between the germline ends. From germline, CDR1 is SGDLS and CDR2 YYNGEE.